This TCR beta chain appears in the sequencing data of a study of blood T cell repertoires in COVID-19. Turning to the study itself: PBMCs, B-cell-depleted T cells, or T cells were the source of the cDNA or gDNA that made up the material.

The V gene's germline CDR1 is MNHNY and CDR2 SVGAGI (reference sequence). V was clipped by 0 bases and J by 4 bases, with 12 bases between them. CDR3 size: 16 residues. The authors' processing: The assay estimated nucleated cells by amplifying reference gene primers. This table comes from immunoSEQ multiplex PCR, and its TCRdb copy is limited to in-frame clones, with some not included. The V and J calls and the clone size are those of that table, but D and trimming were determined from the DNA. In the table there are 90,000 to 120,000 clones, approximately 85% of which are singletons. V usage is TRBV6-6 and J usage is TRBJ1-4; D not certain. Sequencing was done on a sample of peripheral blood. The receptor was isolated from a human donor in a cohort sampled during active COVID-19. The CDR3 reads CASSYSTPLLNEKLFF. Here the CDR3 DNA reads TGTGCCAGCAGTTACTCTACGCCGTTACTTAATGAAAAACTGTTTTTT.